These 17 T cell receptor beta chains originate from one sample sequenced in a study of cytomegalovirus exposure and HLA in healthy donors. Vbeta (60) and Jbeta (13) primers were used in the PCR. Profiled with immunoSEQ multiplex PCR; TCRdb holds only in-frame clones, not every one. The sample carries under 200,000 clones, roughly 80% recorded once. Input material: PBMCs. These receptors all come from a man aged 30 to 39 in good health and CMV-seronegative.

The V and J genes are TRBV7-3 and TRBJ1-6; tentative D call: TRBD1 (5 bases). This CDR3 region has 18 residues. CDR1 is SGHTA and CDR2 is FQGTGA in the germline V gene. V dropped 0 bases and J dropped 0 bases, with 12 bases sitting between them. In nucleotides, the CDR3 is TGTGCCAGCAGCTTAACGGGGGGGGGAAGCTCCTATAATTCACCCCTCCACTTT. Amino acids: CASSLTGGGSSYNSPLHF.

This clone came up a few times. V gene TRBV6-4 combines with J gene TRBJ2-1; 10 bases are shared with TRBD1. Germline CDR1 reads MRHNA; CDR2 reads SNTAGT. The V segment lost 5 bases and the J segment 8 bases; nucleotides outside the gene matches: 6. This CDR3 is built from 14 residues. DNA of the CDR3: TGTGCCAGCAGTTTGGGGACAGGGGCCGATGAGCAGTTCTTC. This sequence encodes CASSLGTGADEQFF.

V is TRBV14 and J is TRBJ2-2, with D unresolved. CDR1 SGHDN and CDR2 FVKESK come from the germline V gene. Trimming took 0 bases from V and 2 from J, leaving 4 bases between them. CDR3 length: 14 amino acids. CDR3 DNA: TGTGCCAGCAGCCAAGATCTTAACACCGGGGAGCTGTTTTTT. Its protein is CASSQDLNTGELFF.

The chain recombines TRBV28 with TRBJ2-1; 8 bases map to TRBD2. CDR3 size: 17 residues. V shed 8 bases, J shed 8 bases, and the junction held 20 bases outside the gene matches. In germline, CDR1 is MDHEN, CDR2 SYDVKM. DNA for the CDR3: TGTGCCAGCGACCCCGACACAATGAGAACGGGAGGGGATGAGCAGTTCTTC. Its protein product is CASDPDTMRTGGDEQFF. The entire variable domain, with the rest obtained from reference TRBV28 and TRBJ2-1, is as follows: DVKVTQSSRYLVKRTGEKVFLECVQDMDHENMFWYRQDPGLGLRLIYFSYDVKMKEKGDIPEGYSVSREKKERFSLILESASTNQTSMYLCASDPDTMRTGGDEQFFGPGTRLTVL.

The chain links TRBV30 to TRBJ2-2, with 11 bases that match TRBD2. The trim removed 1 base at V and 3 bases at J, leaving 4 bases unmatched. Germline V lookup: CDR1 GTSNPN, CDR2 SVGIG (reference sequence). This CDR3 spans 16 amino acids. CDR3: CAWSDLAGGHTGELFF. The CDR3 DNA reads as TGTGCCTGGAGTGACCTAGCGGGGGGCCACACCGGGGAGCTGTTTTTT.

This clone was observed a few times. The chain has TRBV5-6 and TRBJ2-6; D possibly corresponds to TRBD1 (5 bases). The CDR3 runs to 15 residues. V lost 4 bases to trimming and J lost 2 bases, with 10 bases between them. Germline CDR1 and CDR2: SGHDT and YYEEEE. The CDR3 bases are TGTGCCAGCAGCCCCAGGGTGACTGGGGCCAACGTCCTGACTTTC. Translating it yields CASSPRVTGANVLTF.

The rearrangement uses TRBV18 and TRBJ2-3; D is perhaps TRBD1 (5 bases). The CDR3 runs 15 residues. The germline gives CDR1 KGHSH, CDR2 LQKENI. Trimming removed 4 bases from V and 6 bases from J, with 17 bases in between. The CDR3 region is CASSQQGAEADTQYF. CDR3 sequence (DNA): TGTGCCAGCTCACAACAAGGGGCAGAGGCGGATACGCAGTATTTT.

Here the CDR3 reads CASSGRGGGYTF. For the CDR3, the DNA is TGTGCCAGCAGCGGGAGGGGTGGTGGCTACACCTTC. The chain is built from TRBV5-5 and TRBJ1-2; D is perhaps TRBD1 (5 bases). V lost 4 bases and J 7 bases, leaving 11 bases between the germline ends. Germline-derived CDR1 and CDR2 are SGHKS and YYEKEE (reference sequence). CDR3 length: 12 residues.

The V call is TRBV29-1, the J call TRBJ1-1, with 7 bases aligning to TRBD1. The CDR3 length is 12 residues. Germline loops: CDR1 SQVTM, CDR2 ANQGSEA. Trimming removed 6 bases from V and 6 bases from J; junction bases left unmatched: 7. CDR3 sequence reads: CSVDRVNAEAFF. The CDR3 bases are TGCAGCGTCGACAGGGTAAACGCTGAAGCTTTCTTT.

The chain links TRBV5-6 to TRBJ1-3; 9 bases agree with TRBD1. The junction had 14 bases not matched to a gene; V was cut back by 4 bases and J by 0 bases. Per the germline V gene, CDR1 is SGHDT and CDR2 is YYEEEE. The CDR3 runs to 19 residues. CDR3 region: CASSVRDRVGTTSGNTIYF. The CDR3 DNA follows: TGTGCCAGCAGCGTCCGGGACAGGGTAGGGACGACCTCTGGAAACACCATATATTTT.

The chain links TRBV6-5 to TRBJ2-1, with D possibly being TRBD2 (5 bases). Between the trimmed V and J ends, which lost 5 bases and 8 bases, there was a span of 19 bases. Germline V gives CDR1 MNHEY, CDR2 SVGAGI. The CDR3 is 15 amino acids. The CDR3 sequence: CASSRTATSGDEQFF. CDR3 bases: TGTGCCAGCAGTCGGACGGCCACGTCCGGGGATGAGCAGTTCTTC.

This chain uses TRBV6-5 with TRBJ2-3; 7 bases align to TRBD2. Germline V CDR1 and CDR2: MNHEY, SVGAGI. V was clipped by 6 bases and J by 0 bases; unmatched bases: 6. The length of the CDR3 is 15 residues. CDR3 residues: CASSHGGRSTDTQYF. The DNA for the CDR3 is TGTGCCAGCAGCCACGGGGGGAGGAGCACAGATACGCAGTATTTT.

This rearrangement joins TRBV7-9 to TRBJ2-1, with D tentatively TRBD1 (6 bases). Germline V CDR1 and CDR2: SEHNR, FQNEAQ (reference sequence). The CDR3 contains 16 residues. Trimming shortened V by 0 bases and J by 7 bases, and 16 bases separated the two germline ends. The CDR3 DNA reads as TGTGCCAGCAGCTTAGCACAGGGACAAAGTTCGAATGAGCAGTTCTTC. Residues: CASSLAQGQSSNEQFF. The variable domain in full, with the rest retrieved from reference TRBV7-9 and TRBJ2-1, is DTGVSQNPRHKITKRGQNVTFRCDPISEHNRLYWYRQTLGQGPEFLTYFQNEAQLEKSRLLSDRFSAERPKGSFSTLEIQRTEQGDSAMYLCASSLAQGQSSNEQFFGPGTRLTVL.

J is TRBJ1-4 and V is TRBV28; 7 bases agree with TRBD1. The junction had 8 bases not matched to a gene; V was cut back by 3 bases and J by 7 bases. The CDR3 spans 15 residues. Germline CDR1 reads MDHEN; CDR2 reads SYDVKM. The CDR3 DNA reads TGTGCCAGCAGTTTTTTTCTAGGGGGCCCTGAAAAACTGTTTTTT. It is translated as CASSFFLGGPEKLFF.

CDR3 residues: CASGGDGANVLTF. In nucleotides, the CDR3 is TGTGCCAGCGGAGGGGACGGAGCCAACGTCCTGACTTTC. The rearrangement joins TRBV7-2 to TRBJ2-6; D perhaps matches TRBD2 (6 bases). There are 13 residues in the CDR3. The germline V gene encodes CDR1 SGHTA and CDR2 FQGNSA. Trimming stripped 8 bases from V and 7 bases from J, with 12 bases between.

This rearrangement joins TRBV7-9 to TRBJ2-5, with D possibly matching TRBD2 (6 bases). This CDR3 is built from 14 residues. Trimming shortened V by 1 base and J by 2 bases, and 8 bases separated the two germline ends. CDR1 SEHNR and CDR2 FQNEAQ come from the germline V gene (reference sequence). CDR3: CASSLVSGQETQYF. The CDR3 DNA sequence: TGTGCCAGCAGCTTAGTCAGCGGGCAAGAGACCCAGTACTTC.

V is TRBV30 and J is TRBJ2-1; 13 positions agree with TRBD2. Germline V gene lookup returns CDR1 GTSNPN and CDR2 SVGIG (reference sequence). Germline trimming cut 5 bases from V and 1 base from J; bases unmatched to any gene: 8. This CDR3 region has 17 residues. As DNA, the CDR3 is TGTGCCTGGGTACCAACTAGCGGGAGGGCTTCCTACAATGAGCAGTTCTTC. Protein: CAWVPTSGRASYNEQFF.